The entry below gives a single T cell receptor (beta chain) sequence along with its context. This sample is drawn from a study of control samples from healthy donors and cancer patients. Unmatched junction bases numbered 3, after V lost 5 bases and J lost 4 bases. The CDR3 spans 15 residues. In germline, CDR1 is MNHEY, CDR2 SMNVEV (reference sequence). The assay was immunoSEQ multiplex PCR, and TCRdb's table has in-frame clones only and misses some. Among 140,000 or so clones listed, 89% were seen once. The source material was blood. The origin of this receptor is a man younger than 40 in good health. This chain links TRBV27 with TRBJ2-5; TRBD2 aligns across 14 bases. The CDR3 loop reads CASSKGTSGRETQYF. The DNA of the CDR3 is TGTGCCAGCAGTAAAGGGACTAGCGGGAGAGAGACCCAGTACTTC.